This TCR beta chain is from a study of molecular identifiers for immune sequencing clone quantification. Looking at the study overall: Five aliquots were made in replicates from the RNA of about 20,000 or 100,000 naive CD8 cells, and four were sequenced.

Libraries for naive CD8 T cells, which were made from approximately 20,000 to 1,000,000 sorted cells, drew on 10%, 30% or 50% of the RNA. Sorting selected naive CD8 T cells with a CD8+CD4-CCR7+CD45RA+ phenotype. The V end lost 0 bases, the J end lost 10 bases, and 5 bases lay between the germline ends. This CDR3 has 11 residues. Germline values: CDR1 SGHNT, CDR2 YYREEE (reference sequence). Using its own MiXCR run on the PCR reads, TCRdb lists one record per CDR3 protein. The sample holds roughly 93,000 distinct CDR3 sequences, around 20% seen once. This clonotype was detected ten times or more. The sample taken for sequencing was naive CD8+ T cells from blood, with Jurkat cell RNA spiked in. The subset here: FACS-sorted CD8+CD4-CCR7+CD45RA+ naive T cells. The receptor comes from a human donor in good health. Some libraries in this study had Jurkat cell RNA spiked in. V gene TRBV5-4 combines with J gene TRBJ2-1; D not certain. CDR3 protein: CASSLVGEQFF. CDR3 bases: TGTGCCAGCAGCTTGGTTGGGGAGCAGTTCTTC.